These T cell receptor beta chains were read from a single sample in a study of shared clonotypes between healthy human individuals. The protocol was immunoSEQ multiplex PCR, while the TCRdb copy is restricted to in-frame clones and leaves out a portion. Of approximately 2,000,000 clones in the sample, just over 90% are singletons; the top ten hold about 1.6%. The sequenced material came from naive CD8+ T cells from PBMCs. These TCRs come from a man aged 18 to 29 in good health. Some clones in this sample may be carry-over from other donors' samples. Both conserved end residues are part of each CDR3. Fields, in order: V gene, J gene, clone size, D gene, CDR3 DNA, CDR3 protein. D genes are given only for firm matches. Clone size is stated in some rows and not others, as once, few, many or a class when expanded.

V: TRBV15
J: TRBJ2-1
size: -
D: -
DNA: TGTGCCACCAGCAGAGATGGACAGCTTTCCTACAATGAGCAGTTCTTC
CDR3: CATSRDGQLSYNEQFF

V: TRBV7-6
J: TRBJ2-1
size: -
D: TRBD2
DNA: TGTGCCAGCAGCGGAAATCCTAGCGGGTTATACAATGAGCAGTTCTTC
CDR3: CASSGNPSGLYNEQFF

V: TRBV7-9
J: TRBJ2-5
size: -
D: -
DNA: TGTGCCAGCAGCTTAGTTTCCAGCCTCCAAGAGACCCAGTACTTC
CDR3: CASSLVSSLQETQYF

V: TRBV13
J: TRBJ2-7
size: -
D: -
DNA: TGTGCCAGCAGCTTAGAAGGGGGTTCCTACGAGCAGTACTTC
CDR3: CASSLEGGSYEQYF

V: TRBV2
J: TRBJ2-7
size: -
D: -
DNA: TGTGCCAGCAGTGAAGTCGCCGGGGACTACGAGCAGTACTTC
CDR3: CASSEVAGDYEQYF

V: TRBV29-1
J: TRBJ2-1
size: -
D: -
DNA: TGCAGCGTTGAACCGGTTTCCTACAATGAGCAGTTCTTC
CDR3: CSVEPVSYNEQFF

V: TRBV2
J: TRBJ1-6
size: -
D: -
DNA: TGTGCCAGCAGTGACGTGAAGGGGGGCCTGTGGACGGATTCACCCCTCCACTTT
CDR3: CASSDVKGGLWTDSPLHF

V: TRBV7-9
J: TRBJ2-7
size: -
D: -
DNA: TGTGCCAGCAGCTTACTTTCCGGGAGCGGTAACGAGCAGTACTTC
CDR3: CASSLLSGSGNEQYF

V: TRBV7-6
J: TRBJ2-7
size: -
D: TRBD2
DNA: TGTGCCAGCAGCTCTCTAGCGGTCTCCCGGGGCGAGCAGTACTTC
CDR3: CASSSLAVSRGEQYF

V: TRBV6-1
J: TRBJ2-1
size: once
D: TRBD2
DNA: TGTGCCAGCAGAAGTAGCGGGAGCGATGAGCAGTTCTTC
CDR3: CASRSSGSDEQFF

V: TRBV7-8
J: TRBJ2-5
size: -
D: -
DNA: TGTGCCAGCAGCTTAGTAGGGGCGAGAGGGCAGTACTTC
CDR3: CASSLVGARGQYF

V: TRBV10-3
J: TRBJ2-7
size: -
D: -
DNA: TGTGCCGTCCCTCAGGGTTACCACGAGCAGTACTTC
CDR3: CAVPQGYHEQYF

V: TRBV28
J: TRBJ2-7
size: -
D: -
DNA: TGTGCCAGCAGCCTCCCCCTAACAGGGGAGGGCTACGAGCAGTACTTC
CDR3: CASSLPLTGEGYEQYF

V: TRBV29-1
J: TRBJ2-3
size: -
D: -
DNA: TGCAGCGTTGAAGATTTGTGGGGGTCGAGCACAGATACGCAGTATTTT
CDR3: CSVEDLWGSSTDTQYF

V: TRBV7-2
J: TRBJ1-3
size: -
D: -
DNA: TGTGCCGCAAAATCCTCTGGAAACACCATATATTTT
CDR3: CAAKSSGNTIYF

V: TRBV11-2
J: TRBJ2-7
size: -
D: TRBD2
DNA: TGTGCCAGCAGCTTCGGGACTAGCGGGCCCTCCTACGAGCAGTACTTC
CDR3: CASSFGTSGPSYEQYF

V: TRBV2
J: TRBJ2-1
size: -
D: -
DNA: TGTGCCAGCAGTGACACATATCCTGAGCAGTTCTTC
CDR3: CASSDTYPEQFF

V: TRBV6-5
J: TRBJ2-7
size: -
D: -
DNA: TGTGCCAGCAGTTACTCGAGGGACTCCTACGAGCAGTACTTC
CDR3: CASSYSRDSYEQYF

V: TRBV7-8
J: TRBJ2-1
size: -
D: TRBD2
DNA: TGTGCCAGCAGCTCACGGACTAGCGGGAGGAGAAATGAGCAGTTCTTC
CDR3: CASSSRTSGRRNEQFF

V: TRBV28
J: TRBJ2-5
size: -
D: -
DNA: TGTGCCAGCACCTATACAGGGGGGGACCTCCAAGAGACCCAGTACTTC
CDR3: CASTYTGGDLQETQYF

V: TRBV19
J: TRBJ1-3
size: -
D: -
DNA: TGTGCCAGTAGTATATCGGGAGCAGTCCGAAACACCATATATTTT
CDR3: CASSISGAVRNTIYF

V: TRBV7-2
J: TRBJ1-1
size: -
D: TRBD1
DNA: TGTGCCAGCAGCTCCCCCCGACAGGGGCGGAACACTGAAGCTTTCTTT
CDR3: CASSSPRQGRNTEAFF

V: TRBV13
J: TRBJ1-2
size: -
D: -
DNA: TGTGCCAGCAGCTTCCCCCCGGGGAGCGACTTTAATGGCTACACCTTC
CDR3: CASSFPPGSDFNGYTF

V: TRBV6-5
J: TRBJ2-7
size: -
D: -
DNA: TGTGCCAGCAGTTACTCGTTGGTTCCGGGAGAGCAGTACTTC
CDR3: CASSYSLVPGEQYF

V: TRBV27
J: TRBJ1-5
size: -
D: -
DNA: TGTGCCAGCAGTCCGCCCCGGCAGGGAGGCAATCAGCCCCAGCATTTT
CDR3: CASSPPRQGGNQPQHF

V: TRBV11-2
J: TRBJ2-1
size: once
D: TRBD1
DNA: TGTGCCAGCAGCTTAGGAGGGACAGGGGGACTTTATGAGCAGTTCTTC
CDR3: CASSLGGTGGLYEQFF

V: TRBV4-1
J: TRBJ1-5
size: -
D: -
DNA: TGCGCCAGCAGCCAAGTGAGAGGAAATCAGCCCCAGCATTTT
CDR3: CASSQVRGNQPQHF

V: TRBV5-6
J: TRBJ2-7
size: few
D: TRBD2
DNA: TGTGCCAGCAGCTTGGGACTAGCGGTCTACGAGCAGTACTTC
CDR3: CASSLGLAVYEQYF

V: TRBV7-2
J: TRBJ1-2
size: -
D: -
DNA: TGTGCCAGCAGCTTAGGGTACTTTGCCTACACCTTC
CDR3: CASSLGYFAYTF

V: TRBV7-9
J: TRBJ2-7
size: -
D: -
DNA: TGTGCCAGCAGCCCCCCCCGCGTCTACGAGCAGTACTTC
CDR3: CASSPPRVYEQYF

V: TRBV7-9
J: TRBJ2-1
size: -
D: -
DNA: TGTGCCAGCAGCCCGGAATCAAGAAATGAGCAGTTCTTC
CDR3: CASSPESRNEQFF

V: TRBV5-6
J: TRBJ2-1
size: -
D: -
DNA: TGTGCCAGCAGCTTGACATATCGGGGCAGCTCCTACAATGAGCAGTTCTTC
CDR3: CASSLTYRGSSYNEQFF

V: TRBV29-1
J: TRBJ1-1
size: -
D: -
DNA: TGCAGCGTTCCCCTCAGGGGCGGCACTGAAGCTTTCTTT
CDR3: CSVPLRGGTEAFF

V: TRBV2
J: TRBJ1-5
size: -
D: -
DNA: TGTGCCAGCAGTGAATGGAGGAGTGGGGCTGAGCCCCAGCATTTT
CDR3: CASSEWRSGAEPQHF

V: TRBV11-2
J: TRBJ1-3
size: -
D: -
DNA: TGTGCCAGCAGCCCAAGAAAGAGCTCTGGAAACACCATATATTTT
CDR3: CASSPRKSSGNTIYF

V: TRBV10-1
J: TRBJ2-1
size: -
D: -
DNA: TGCGCCAGCAGTGAGTACGGCTTCAATGAGCAGTTCTTC
CDR3: CASSEYGFNEQFF

V: TRBV7-3
J: TRBJ2-7
size: -
D: -
DNA: TGTGCCAGCAGCTTAACCGGGGGATACGAGCAGTACTTC
CDR3: CASSLTGGYEQYF

V: TRBV6-5
J: TRBJ2-7
size: -
D: -
DNA: TGTGCCAGCAGTTACTCGGACAGTGCAGAGCAGTACTTC
CDR3: CASSYSDSAEQYF

V: TRBV7-9
J: TRBJ2-7
size: -
D: -
DNA: TGTGCCAGCGGTAGGGATACTAGCGAGCAGTACTTC
CDR3: CASGRDTSEQYF

V: TRBV2
J: TRBJ2-5
size: -
D: -
DNA: TGTGCCACCCGGGACACCGGAGGAGAGACCCAGTACTTC
CDR3: CATRDTGGETQYF

V: TRBV4-1
J: TRBJ2-3
size: -
D: TRBD1
DNA: TGCGCCAGCAGCCCGACTCCCGGGACAGGGATCACAGATACGCAGTATTTT
CDR3: CASSPTPGTGITDTQYF

V: TRBV30
J: TRBJ2-1
size: -
D: -
DNA: TGTGCCTGGAGTCCACAGGATTCAGAGTCAAGGCAGTTCTTC
CDR3: CAWSPQDSESRQFF

V: TRBV30
J: TRBJ1-1
size: once
D: -
DNA: TGTGCCTGGGGAGTTATAGGTACTGAAGCTTTCTTT
CDR3: CAWGVIGTEAFF

V: TRBV10-3
J: TRBJ1-5
size: -
D: TRBD1
DNA: TGTGCCATCTCTCGGACAGGGTACAATCAGCCCCAGCATTTT
CDR3: CAISRTGYNQPQHF

V: TRBV15
J: TRBJ1-1
size: -
D: TRBD1
DNA: TGTGCCACCAGCACCTTACAGGGGTTCGACACTGAAGCTTTCTTT
CDR3: CATSTLQGFDTEAFF

V: TRBV6-5
J: TRBJ2-7
size: -
D: TRBD1
DNA: TGTGCCACACAGAGGGGGCTCGACGAGCAGTACTTC
CDR3: CATQRGLDEQYF

V: TRBV9
J: TRBJ1-2
size: -
D: -
DNA: TGTGCCAGCAGCCTAGGTACGCCCATAAGCTACACCTTC
CDR3: CASSLGTPISYTF

V: TRBV7-8
J: TRBJ2-7
size: -
D: -
DNA: TGTGCCAGCAGCTCTCCTAGCGAGGGAGCTTGGGAGCAGTACTTC
CDR3: CASSSPSEGAWEQYF

V: TRBV9
J: TRBJ2-5
size: -
D: TRBD1
DNA: TGTGCCAGCAGCACTAGGACAGGGGGCTCACAAGAGACCCAGTACTTC
CDR3: CASSTRTGGSQETQYF

V: TRBV5-1
J: TRBJ2-3
size: once
D: -
DNA: TGCGCCAGCACCAATTGGGGGGCCACAGATACGCAGTATTTT
CDR3: CASTNWGATDTQYF

V: TRBV29-1
J: TRBJ2-7
size: -
D: -
DNA: TGCAGCGTTCCAGGACGGGAACCCTACGAGCAGTACTTC
CDR3: CSVPGREPYEQYF

V: TRBV9
J: TRBJ2-5
size: -
D: -
DNA: TGTGCCAGCAGCGTAGCAGGGAACGATCAAGAGACCCAGTACTTC
CDR3: CASSVAGNDQETQYF